This passage covers 29 T cell receptor beta chains from one sample sequenced in a study of cytomegalovirus exposure and HLA in healthy donors. Primers: 60 Vbeta forward and 13 Jbeta reverse. Method: immunoSEQ multiplex PCR; TCRdb's copy keeps in-frame clones and lacks some. The sample includes some 150,000 clones, 74% seen only once; the top ten take roughly 4.5%. Sequenced sample: PBMCs. The receptors come from a man between 18 and 29 years old in good health and CMV-seropositive.

This chain links TRBV7-9 with TRBJ2-1; 10 bases line up with TRBD2. The CDR3 extends over 15 amino acids. CDR1 SEHNR and CDR2 FQNEAQ come from the germline V gene (reference sequence). J gave up 6 bases and V 4 bases, and 6 bases lay outside the gene matches. The CDR3 reads CASSWPGLASNEQFF. The CDR3 region has the DNA TGTGCCAGCAGCTGGCCGGGACTAGCGAGCAATGAGCAGTTCTTC.

The CDR3 coding sequence is TGTGCCAGCGGAGATGTGGGGGGAGGAGAAAAACTGTTTTTT. It yields the protein CASGDVGGGEKLFF. V gene TRBV28 combines with J gene TRBJ1-4; maybe TRBD1 (5 bases). The CDR3 is 14 residues long. V dropped 8 bases and J dropped 8 bases, with 18 bases sitting between them. The germline V gene encodes CDR1 MDHEN and CDR2 SYDVKM.

The chain links TRBV4-1 to TRBJ2-7, with TRBD1 identical over 8 bases. Trimming took 3 bases from V and 4 from J; bases not matched to a gene: 8. The CDR3 loop spans 15 amino acids. In germline, CDR1 is MGHRA, CDR2 YSYEKL. CDR3 amino acids: CASSHEDRVGYEQYF. CDR3 in DNA: TGCGCCAGCAGCCACGAGGACAGGGTAGGTTACGAGCAGTACTTC.

The V call is TRBV7-8, the J call TRBJ2-7; weak D call: TRBD2 (5 bases). Germline-derived CDR1 and CDR2 are SGHVS and FQNEAQ. Trimming stripped 5 bases from V and 0 bases from J, with 14 bases between. The CDR3 has 15 residues. The CDR3 DNA sequence: TGTGCCAGCAGCCACCCCCGGGATGGCTCCTACGAGCAGTACTTC. Encoded protein: CASSHPRDGSYEQYF.

V is TRBV28 and J is TRBJ2-5; a weak D match, TRBD1 (6 bases). V lost 9 bases and J 5 bases, leaving 22 bases between the germline ends. CDR1 is MDHEN and CDR2 is SYDVKM in the germline V gene. The CDR3 totals 15 residues. In nucleotides, the CDR3 is TGTGCCAGTACTCCTGGGGGCTTATGGGACGAGACCCAGTACTTC. As protein: CASTPGGLWDETQYF.

The chain has TRBV18 and TRBJ1-5, with no clear D. V dropped 3 bases and J dropped 5 bases, with 5 bases sitting between them. The CDR3 is made up of 12 amino acids. Germline CDR1 KGHSH, CDR2 LQKENI. The CDR3 coding sequence is TGTGCCAGCTCACCTACAGATCAGCCCCAGCATTTT. This gives the protein CASSPTDQPQHF.

The V call is TRBV5-4, the J call TRBJ2-3; maybe TRBD2 (7 bases). V gave up 1 base and J gave up 3 bases, with 9 bases separating them. The V gene's germline CDR1 is SGHNT and CDR2 YYREEE (reference sequence). CDR3 size: 14 residues. The CDR3 DNA reads TGTGCCAGCAGCTTGAAGGGGGGGACAGATACGCAGTATTTT. Translation gives CASSLKGGTDTQYF.

This chain joins TRBV5-1 and TRBJ1-3, with 7 bases identical to TRBD1. Germline V gene data show CDR1 as SGHRS and CDR2 as YFSETQ. With V trimmed by 4 bases and J by 0 bases, 10 bases remained unmatched. The CDR3 is made up of 17 amino acids. The CDR3 sequence is CASSPVAGQSSGNTIYF. DNA of the CDR3: TGCGCCAGCAGCCCCGTCGCGGGACAGTCCTCTGGAAACACCATATATTTT.

CDR3 DNA: TGCGCCAGCAGCTTGAACAGGGAAATCGAGCAGTACTTC. As protein: CASSLNREIEQYF. The genes are TRBV5-1 and TRBJ2-7, with D possibly matching TRBD1 (6 bases). Germline V gene lookup returns CDR1 SGHRS and CDR2 YFSETQ. The CDR3 runs to 13 residues. V was clipped by 1 base and J by 6 bases, with 11 bases between them.

The chain links TRBV7-2 to TRBJ2-7, with 12 bases lining up with TRBD2. V trimming: 5 bases; J trimming: 2 bases; junction bases outside the gene matches: 7. CDR1 is SGHTA and CDR2 is FQGNSA in the germline V gene. This CDR3 region has 16 residues. The CDR3 nucleotides read TGTGCCAGCAGCATGGTACTAGCGGGAGGCCCCTACGAGCAGTACTTC. Translation gives CASSMVLAGGPYEQYF. The variable domain in full, completed from reference TRBV7-2 and TRBJ2-7, reads GAGVSQSPSNKVTEKGKDVELRCDPISGHTALYWYRQSLGQGLEFLIYFQGNSAPDKSGLPSDRFSAERTGGSVSTLTIQRTQQEDSAVYLCASSMVLAGGPYEQYFGPGTRLTVT.

Remarks on this clone: A read error may account for a junction end that differs from germline. The rearrangement links TRBV5-1 to TRBJ1-3, with unresolved D. The CDR3 loop spans 14 amino acids. Germline CDR1 SGHRS, CDR2 YFSETQ. The CDR3 DNA follows: TGCGCCAGCGGCTTGTGGAGCTCTGGAAACACCATATATTTT. Translating it yields CASGLWSSGNTIYF.

This chain uses TRBV5-1 with TRBJ1-4; TRBD1 agrees at 10 bases. Germline-derived CDR1 and CDR2 are SGHRS and YFSETQ. Trimming at V came to 0 bases and at J to 4 bases, leaving 3 bases not matched to a gene. The CDR3 is 16 residues long. The CDR3 loop reads CASSLAGTGDNEKLFF. DNA of the CDR3: TGCGCCAGCAGCTTGGCCGGGACAGGGGATAATGAAAAACTGTTTTTT.

The chain carries TRBV5-1 and TRBJ2-4; 10 bases are a match to TRBD1. The CDR3 loop spans 15 amino acids. J lost 5 bases, V lost 0 bases, and 2 bases had no gene match. The germline CDR1 and CDR2 sequences are SGHRS and YFSETQ. CDR3 protein: CASSLAGTGENIQYF. DNA of the CDR3: TGCGCCAGCAGCTTGGCCGGGACAGGGGAAAACATTCAGTACTTC.

This clone was seen a few times. The V call is TRBV29-1, the J call TRBJ1-1; TRBD1 agrees at 7 bases. J was trimmed by 2 bases and V by 5 bases; bases with no gene match: 8. CDR1 is SQVTM and CDR2 is ANQGSEA in the germline V gene. This CDR3 spans 14 amino acids. CDR3 nucleotides: TGCAGCGTTCACCCTACAGGGGTCAACACTGAAGCTTTCTTT. The encoded protein is CSVHPTGVNTEAFF.

V usage is TRBV9 and J usage is TRBJ1-6; TRBD1 matches 10 bases. The V gene end was trimmed by 3 bases and the J gene end by 7 bases; junction bases not matched to a gene: 7. CDR1 SGDLS and CDR2 YYNGEE come from the germline V gene. The length of the CDR3 is 16 residues. This CDR3 is CASSGRRDRGNSPLHF. As DNA, the CDR3 is TGTGCCAGCAGCGGACGACGGGACAGGGGAAATTCACCCCTCCACTTT. The full variable domain, rest sourced from reference TRBV9 and TRBJ1-6, is DSGVTQTPKHLITATGQRVTLRCSPRSGDLSVYWYQQSLDQGLQFLIQYYNGEERAKGNILERFSAQQFPDLHSELNLSSLELGDSALYFCASSGRRDRGNSPLHFGNGTRLTVT.

The V call is TRBV10-3, the J call TRBJ2-7, with D maybe TRBD1 (7 bases). Between the trimmed V and J ends, which lost 8 bases and 3 bases, there was a span of 17 bases. The CDR3 sequence is 14 residues long. Germline values: CDR1 ENHRY, CDR2 SYGVKD. The CDR3 DNA reads as TGTGCCATCGGCGCGGGACAGTTAGACTACGAGCAGTACTTC. Its translation is CAIGAGQLDYEQYF.

This sequence joins TRBV7-8 and TRBJ2-1; 9 bases match TRBD1. In germline, CDR1 is SGHVS, CDR2 FQNEAQ. V was clipped by 2 bases and J by 7 bases; unmatched bases: 15. The CDR3 sequence is 18 residues long. DNA of the CDR3: TGTGCCAGCAGCTTATCATTGATTAGGGACAGGGATAGGAATGAGCAGTTCTTC. Translation: CASSLSLIRDRDRNEQFF.

The chain is built from TRBV2 and TRBJ2-5; the D gene is possibly TRBD2 (6 bases). The J call may be faulty, since TRBJ2-7 better matches the DNA end. Germline V gives CDR1 SNHLY, CDR2 FYNNEI. The CDR3 has 15 amino acids. This CDR3 reads CASSEMWDSGHEQYF. The CDR3 DNA reads as TGTGCCAGCAGTGAAATGTGGGACTCAGGGCACGAGCAGTACTTC.

The genes are TRBV5-4 and TRBJ2-2, with D perhaps TRBD1 (5 bases). Germline CDR1 is SGHNT and CDR2 is YYREEE (reference sequence). The V and J ends lost 2 bases and 1 base respectively, with 9 bases between them. This CDR3 is built from 15 residues. Here the CDR3 DNA reads TGTGCCAGCAGCTTAGGGGCGCAGAACACCGGGGAGCTGTTTTTT. It specifies CASSLGAQNTGELFF.

The chain has TRBV19 and TRBJ1-6; a possible D gene is TRBD1 (6 bases). CDR3 length: 15 residues. V was clipped by 2 bases and J by 5 bases, with 10 bases between them. CDR1 is LNHDA and CDR2 is SQIVND in the germline V gene (reference sequence). CDR3 DNA: TGTGCCAGTAGTATACGAACAGGGAATAATTCACCCCTCCACTTT. Translating it yields CASSIRTGNNSPLHF.

The gene calls are TRBV7-2 and TRBJ1-1; no clear D gene. Germline CDR1 SGHTA, CDR2 FQGNSA. The length of the CDR3 is 13 residues. The V end was cut by 6 bases, the J end by 4 bases, with 12 bases between. The CDR3 DNA is TGTGCCAGCAGTTGGACTGGGCCCACTGAAGCTTTCTTT. Protein product: CASSWTGPTEAFF.

This clone turned up a few times. The chain joins TRBV7-9 to TRBJ1-4, with 11 bases aligning to TRBD1. V shed 3 bases and J 8 bases; nucleotides not matched to a gene: 14. Germline V CDR1 and CDR2: SEHNR, FQNEAQ (reference sequence). CDR3 length: 18 residues. The CDR3 nucleotides are TGTGCCAGCAGCTTGGGGACAGGGGGTTCATTTCAGAAGGAAAAACTGTTTTTT. It specifies CASSLGTGGSFQKEKLFF.

The rearrangement joins TRBV9 to TRBJ2-3; D may be TRBD1 (6 bases). The CDR3 consists of 14 residues. V dropped 3 bases and J dropped 2 bases, with 10 bases sitting between them. In germline, CDR1 is SGDLS, CDR2 YYNGEE. CDR3 loop: CASSGTVSTDTQYF. CDR3 nucleotides: TGTGCCAGCAGCGGGACAGTTTCCACAGATACGCAGTATTTT.

The chain links TRBV28 to TRBJ2-7; perhaps TRBD2 as D (6 bases). From germline, CDR1 is MDHEN and CDR2 SYDVKM. The V end lost 5 bases, the J end lost 5 bases, and 19 bases lay between the germline ends. This CDR3 region has 15 residues. CDR3 in DNA: TGTGCCAGCAGTACCCCTTTATGGGGGGTTGACGAGCAGTACTTC. Its translation is CASSTPLWGVDEQYF.

The chain recombines TRBV6-1 with TRBJ2-7; the D gene is possibly TRBD2 (5 bases). Trimming removed 10 bases at V and 6 bases at J, with 19 bases between. Germline-derived CDR1 and CDR2 are MNHNS and SASEGT. The CDR3 consists of 13 residues. This CDR3 is CATSPAPSGEQYF. CDR3 bases: TGTGCCACCTCCCCGGCCCCAAGCGGCGAGCAGTACTTC.

This chain joins TRBV7-9 and TRBJ2-1; 10 bases are shared with TRBD2. The CDR3 runs to 15 residues. V was clipped by 1 base and J by 8 bases; unmatched bases: 5. Germline V gives CDR1 SEHNR, CDR2 FQNEAQ (reference sequence). CDR3 nucleotide sequence: TGTGCCAGCAGCTTAGACCTAGCGGGAGTCGATGAGCAGTTCTTC. It is translated as CASSLDLAGVDEQFF.

This clone was seen only a few times. This sequence joins TRBV12-2 and TRBJ1-6. TRBV12-2 is a known pseudogene. There are 15 residues in the CDR3. CDR3 amino acids: CASRTAGMYFSPLHF. CDR3 in DNA: TGTGCAAGTCGCACAGCCGGGATGTATTTTTCACCCCTCCACTTT.

The chain links TRBV5-6 to TRBJ1-3; TRBD1 matches 8 bases. The germline V gene encodes CDR1 SGHDT and CDR2 YYEEEE. J was trimmed by 7 bases and V by 4 bases; bases with no gene match: 4. This CDR3 has 13 amino acids. CDR3 loop: CASSRTGSNTIYF. DNA for the CDR3: TGTGCCAGCAGCAGGACAGGGTCCAACACCATATATTTT.

This clone has a handful of counts. The gene calls are TRBV15 and TRBJ2-1; D remains ambiguous. V was cut by 0 bases and J by 0 bases, with 9 bases left in between. From germline, CDR1 is LNHNV and CDR2 YYDKDF (reference sequence). The CDR3 contains 16 residues. Here the CDR3 DNA reads TGTGCCACCAGCAGAGATCTGAAGAGCTCCTACAATGAGCAGTTCTTC. This translates into CATSRDLKSSYNEQFF.